These 24 T cell receptor beta chains came from one sample sequenced in a study of blood T cell repertoires in COVID-19. Assay: immunoSEQ multiplex PCR; the TCRdb copy retains only in-frame clones and omits some. Of about 200,000 clones in the sample, around 82% were seen once. Sequencing was done on a sample of peripheral blood. These TCRs come from a woman in her forties with acute or convalescent COVID-19.

The chain is built from TRBV18 and TRBJ1-2; TRBD1 matches at 10 bases. Germline V gene lookup returns CDR1 KGHSH and CDR2 LQKENI. This CDR3 comprises 15 residues. Germline trimming cut 2 bases from V and 7 bases from J; bases unmatched to any gene: 7. The DNA of the CDR3 is TGTGCCAGCTCACCATCCCGACAGGGGGCGTTTGGCTACACCTTC. Its protein is CASSPSRQGAFGYTF.

The rearrangement joins TRBV4-1 to TRBJ1-5; D possibly corresponds to TRBD1 (5 bases). There are 17 residues in the CDR3. The V gene's germline CDR1 is MGHRA and CDR2 YSYEKL. V shed 2 bases and J shed 4 bases, with 18 bases lying between them. This chain's CDR3 is CASSQLYPGRVNQPQHF. In nucleotides, the CDR3 is TGCGCCAGCAGCCAACTCTATCCTGGCAGGGTAAATCAGCCCCAGCATTTT.

The chain links TRBV10-3 to TRBJ2-3; 7 bases are shared with TRBD1. Germline lookup yields CDR1 ENHRY and CDR2 SYGVKD. After removal of 5 bases from V and 1 base from J, the junction contained 6 bases not matched to a gene. This CDR3 has 15 amino acids. The CDR3 sequence is CAISSTGSGTDTQYF. DNA of the CDR3: TGTGCCATCAGTTCGACAGGGTCGGGCACAGATACGCAGTATTTT.

This clone was counted a few times. The V gene is TRBV14, the J gene TRBJ1-4; D is ambiguous. Trimming removed 1 base at V and 3 bases at J, with 9 bases between. CDR3 length equals 15 residues. Germline CDR1 is SGHDN and CDR2 is FVKESK. The CDR3 loop is CASSQGGFSNEKLFF. DNA for the CDR3: TGTGCCAGCAGCCAAGGAGGTTTCTCTAATGAAAAACTGTTTTTT.

The genes are TRBV5-6 and TRBJ2-7, with 7 bases aligning to TRBD1. The CDR3 extends over 14 amino acids. Germline CDR1 is SGHDT and CDR2 is YYEEEE. J lost 3 bases, V lost 0 bases, and 3 bases had no gene match. CDR3 residues: CASSLGPGGYEQYF. CDR3 nucleotide sequence: TGTGCCAGCAGCTTGGGGCCAGGGGGCTACGAGCAGTACTTC. Looking up the rest from reference TRBV5-6 and TRBJ2-7 gives the full variable domain: DAGVTQSPTHLIKTRGQQVTLRCSPKSGHDTVSWYQQALGQGPQFIFQYYEEEERQRGNFPDRFSGHQFPNYSSELNVNALLLGDSALYLCASSLGPGGYEQYFGPGTRLTVT.

The rearrangement uses TRBV24-1 and TRBJ1-5, with D possibly being TRBD1 (6 bases). Trimming took 4 bases from V and 1 from J, leaving 13 bases between them. The CDR3 is 16 residues long. Germline V gene sequence: CDR1 KGHDR, CDR2 SFDVKD. The DNA of the CDR3 is TGTGCCACCAGTGACACAGGGTCGAGGAGCAATCAGCCCCAGCATTTT. Amino acids: CATSDTGSRSNQPQHF.

This clone was counted ten times or more. This chain joins TRBV27 and TRBJ2-3; tentative D call: TRBD1 (5 bases). The CDR3 has 14 amino acids. CDR1 MNHEY and CDR2 SMNVEV come from the germline V gene (reference sequence). With 7 bases removed from V and 4 bases from J, the gap between germline ends came to 15 bases. DNA for the CDR3: TGTGCCAGCACCTCCTGGGGCGAGGCAGATACGCAGTATTTT. Amino acid sequence: CASTSWGEADTQYF.

J is TRBJ2-5 and V is TRBV24-1; 7 nucleotides align to TRBD2. J gave up 5 bases and V 5 bases, and 13 bases lay outside the gene matches. The CDR3 is made up of 16 amino acids. Germline V lookup: CDR1 KGHDR, CDR2 SFDVKD. CDR3 loop: CATSGSNFGEGETQYF. CDR3 coding DNA: TGTGCCACCAGTGGTTCGAATTTTGGGGAGGGGGAGACCCAGTACTTC.

The genes are TRBV30 and TRBJ2-2, with 7 bases matching TRBD1. This CDR3 region has 16 residues. The germline gives CDR1 GTSNPN, CDR2 SVGIG (reference sequence). With 1 base clipped from V and 3 bases from J, the junction kept 8 bases outside the gene matches. Written as DNA, the CDR3 is TGTGCCTGGAGTGGCCTGACAGGGATCGACACCGGGGAGCTGTTTTTT. This gives the protein CAWSGLTGIDTGELFF. Combining the CDR3 with reference TRBV30 and TRBJ2-2 gives the whole variable domain SQTIHQWPATLVQPVGSPLSLECTVEGTSNPNLYWYRQAAGRGLQLLFYSVGIGQISSEVPQNLSASRPQDRQFILSSKKLLLSDSGFYLCAWSGLTGIDTGELFFGEGSRLTVL.

The rearrangement uses TRBV10-3 and TRBJ2-3, with 8 nucleotides matching TRBD2. V lost 3 bases to trimming and J lost 2 bases; unmatched junction nucleotides: 13. CDR1 and CDR2 (germline): ENHRY, SYGVKD. CDR3 size: 18 residues. The CDR3 is CAISEGAGAPKSTDTQYF. The CDR3 DNA reads TGTGCCATCAGTGAAGGAGCGGGGGCACCTAAGTCCACAGATACGCAGTATTTT.

The genes are TRBV19 and TRBJ2-1, with TRBD2 matching over 13 bases. Per germline, CDR1 LNHDA and CDR2 SQIVND (reference sequence). V shed 5 bases and J 4 bases; nucleotides not matched to a gene: 17. The CDR3 covers 20 residues. CDR3 sequence (DNA): TGTGCCAGTAGTCGAACCAGGACTAGCGGGAGAGTGGGGGGGTACAATGAGCAGTTCTTC. This translates into CASSRTRTSGRVGGYNEQFF.

The chain carries TRBV11-3 and TRBJ2-3; 7 nucleotides agree with TRBD2. This CDR3 is 15 amino acids long. Trimming at V came to 5 bases and at J to 2 bases, leaving 7 bases not matched to a gene. The germline V gene has CDR1 SGHNT and CDR2 YENEEA. CDR3 in DNA: TGTGCCAGCAGCAGCGGGACTCCCAACACAGATACGCAGTATTTT. It specifies CASSSGTPNTDTQYF.

CDR3 residues: CASSQELRAGRAQFF. The CDR3 DNA reads as TGCGCCAGCAGCCAGGAACTAAGGGCGGGGCGGGCGCAGTTCTTC. The chain combines TRBV4-1 with TRBJ2-1, with D possibly being TRBD2 (6 bases). The CDR3 spans 15 residues. Trimming took off 3 bases at V and 12 bases at J, with 21 bases between the two ends. The germline V gene has CDR1 MGHRA and CDR2 YSYEKL.

The rearrangement links TRBV2 to TRBJ2-1; a possible D gene is TRBD2 (5 bases). The CDR3 consists of 13 residues. CDR1 is SNHLY, CDR2 FYNNEI, per germline. The V and J ends lost 7 bases and 6 bases respectively, with 13 bases between them. The CDR3 nucleotides read TGTGCCAGCAATAGCGACGGTATCAATGAGCAGTTCTTC. It translates to CASNSDGINEQFF.

This rearrangement joins TRBV5-4 to TRBJ1-1, with D hard to call. The germline gives CDR1 SGHNT, CDR2 YYREEE (reference sequence). V was cut by 4 bases and J by 1 base, with 17 bases left in between. The CDR3 contains 16 residues. As DNA, the CDR3 is TGTGCCAGCAGCGCGACTCTGGAGGCCCGGAACACTGAAGCTTTCTTT. Its protein product is CASSATLEARNTEAFF.

The CDR3 spells CASSRESAGGETQYF. CDR3 nucleotides: TGCGCCAGCAGTCGTGAGTCGGCGGGGGGAGAGACCCAGTACTTC. The J gene is TRBJ2-5, the V gene TRBV5-1, with 8 bases aligning to TRBD2. Germline loops: CDR1 SGHRS, CDR2 YFSETQ. This CDR3 is built from 15 residues. With V trimmed by 5 bases and J by 4 bases, 10 bases remained unmatched.

This clone showed up just a few times. The chain is built from TRBV12-2 and TRBJ1-2. TRBV12-2 is shown as a pseudogene. The length of the CDR3 is 15 residues. CDR3 protein: CASRRFWDWSYGYTF. The CDR3, as DNA: TGTGCAAGTCGCCGGTTCTGGGACTGGAGCTATGGCTACACCTTC.

The chain combines TRBV27 with TRBJ2-1; D may be TRBD2 (5 bases). From germline, CDR1 is MNHEY and CDR2 SMNVEV (reference sequence). Trimming shortened V by 2 bases and J by 1 base, and 6 bases separated the two germline ends. The CDR3 loop spans 14 amino acids. The CDR3 coding sequence is TGTGCCAGCAGTTTACCGGGGTCCTACAATGAGCAGTTCTTC. It is translated as CASSLPGSYNEQFF.

The sample holds one count of this clone. The chain is built from TRBV18 and TRBJ1-3; the D gene is possibly TRBD1 (5 bases). Germline CDR1 KGHSH, CDR2 LQKENI. The CDR3 has 15 amino acids. The ends were cut back, 3 bases at V and 3 bases at J, with 12 bases in the middle. DNA of the CDR3: TGTGCCAGCTCACCCGACAGTACCCTTGGAAACACCATATATTTT. Protein product: CASSPDSTLGNTIYF.

The J gene is TRBJ1-4, the V gene TRBV27; 7 bases match TRBD1. Germline CDR1 and CDR2: MNHEY and SMNVEV (reference sequence). J gave up 7 bases and V 6 bases, and 8 bases lay outside the gene matches. The CDR3 extends over 14 amino acids. The CDR3 coding sequence is TGTGCCAGCAGACCACAGGGGAGGAGTGAAAAACTGTTTTTT. This gives the protein CASRPQGRSEKLFF.

J is TRBJ2-2 and V is TRBV5-4; 7 nucleotides agree with TRBD1. V gave up 1 base and J gave up 1 base; unmatched junction bases: 10. CDR1 is SGHNT and CDR2 is YYREEE in the germline V gene (reference sequence). CDR3 size: 18 residues. This CDR3 reads CASSLWGQLEMNTGELFF. In DNA, the CDR3 is TGTGCCAGCAGCTTGTGGGGACAGCTCGAGATGAACACCGGGGAGCTGTTTTTT.

This clone is a singleton in its sample. Different DNA sequences within this sample yield the same CDR3. V gene TRBV19 combines with J gene TRBJ2-7, with D tentatively TRBD2 (5 bases). CDR3 length: 14 residues. Germline V lookup: CDR1 LNHDA, CDR2 SQIVND (reference sequence). Trimming took off 3 bases at V and 1 base at J, with 10 bases between the two ends. The CDR3 loop is CASSISDSSYEQYF. For the CDR3, the DNA is TGTGCCAGTAGTATTAGCGACTCTTCCTACGAGCAGTACTTC.

J is TRBJ2-3 and V is TRBV6-4, with D hard to call. Looked up from germline, CDR1 is MRHNA and CDR2 is SNTAGT. There are 14 residues in the CDR3. The ends were cut back, 3 bases at V and 2 bases at J, with 9 bases in the middle. The CDR3 bases are TGTGCCAGCAGTGAGGAGTTCCTCACAGATACGCAGTATTTT. Translation gives CASSEEFLTDTQYF.

This sequence joins TRBV7-9 and TRBJ2-7; TRBD1 matches at 7 bases. V lost 4 bases, J lost 3 bases, and 6 bases stayed unmatched. The CDR3 totals 14 residues. Looked up from germline, CDR1 is SEHNR and CDR2 is FQNEAQ (reference sequence). CDR3 DNA sequence: TGTGCCAGCAGCTACGACGGGACAGACTACGAGCAGTACTTC. Translating gives CASSYDGTDYEQYF.